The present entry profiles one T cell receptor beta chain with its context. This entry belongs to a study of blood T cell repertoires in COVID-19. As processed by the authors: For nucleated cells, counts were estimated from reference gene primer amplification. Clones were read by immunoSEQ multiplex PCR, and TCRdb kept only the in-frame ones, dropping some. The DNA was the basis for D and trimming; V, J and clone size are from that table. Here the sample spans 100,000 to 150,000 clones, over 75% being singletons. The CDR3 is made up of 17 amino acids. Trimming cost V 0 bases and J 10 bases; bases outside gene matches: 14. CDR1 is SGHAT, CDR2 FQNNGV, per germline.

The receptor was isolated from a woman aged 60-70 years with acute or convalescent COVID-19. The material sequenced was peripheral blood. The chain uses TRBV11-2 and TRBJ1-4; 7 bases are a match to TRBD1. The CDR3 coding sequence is TGTGCCAGCAGCTTAGACCCGAACAGGGGCCGCGGTGGAAAACTGTTTTTT. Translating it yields CASSLDPNRGRGGKLFF.